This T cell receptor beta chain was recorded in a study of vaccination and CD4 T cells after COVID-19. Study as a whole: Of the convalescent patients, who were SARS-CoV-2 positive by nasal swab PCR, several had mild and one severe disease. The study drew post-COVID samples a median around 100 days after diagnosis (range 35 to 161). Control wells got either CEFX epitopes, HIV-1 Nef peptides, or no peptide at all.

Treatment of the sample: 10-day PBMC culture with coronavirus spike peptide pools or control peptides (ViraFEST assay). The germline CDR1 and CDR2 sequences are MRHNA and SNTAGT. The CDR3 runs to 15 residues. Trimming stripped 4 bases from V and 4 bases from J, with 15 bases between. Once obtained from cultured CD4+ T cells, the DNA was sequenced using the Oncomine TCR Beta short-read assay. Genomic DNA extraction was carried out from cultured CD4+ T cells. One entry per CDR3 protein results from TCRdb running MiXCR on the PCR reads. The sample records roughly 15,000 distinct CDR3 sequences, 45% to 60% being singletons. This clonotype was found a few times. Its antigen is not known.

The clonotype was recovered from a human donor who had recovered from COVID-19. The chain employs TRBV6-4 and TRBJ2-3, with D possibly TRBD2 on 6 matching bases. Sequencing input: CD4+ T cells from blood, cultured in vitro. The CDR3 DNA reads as TGTGCCAGCAGTGCAACCGGGGGTACTGCAGATACGCAGTATTTT. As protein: CASSATGGTADTQYF.